What follows are 23 T cell receptor beta chains derived from one specimen sequenced in a study of T-cell reconstitution after alpha-beta-depleted transplantation in children. Construction of the TCRbeta library involved unique molecular identifiers. TCRdb re-derived calls from the PCR reads in MiXCR, one entry per CDR3 protein. Of 250,000 or so distinct CDR3 sequences detected, around 8% appear once; the ten largest clones hold 6% to 7%. The source was PBMCs, mostly from graft donor cells, collected 180 days after TCRalphabeta/CD19-depleted stem cell transplant. The receptors derive from a male patient younger than 18 who had a stem cell transplant for acute lymphoblastic leukemia, so the T cells may come from the graft donor.

A few counts support this clonotype. The chain is built from TRBV7-2 and TRBJ1-2; D ambiguous. V shed 5 bases and J shed 5 bases, with 15 bases lying between them. The CDR3 has 14 residues. The V gene's germline CDR1 is SGHTA and CDR2 FQGNSA. The DNA for the CDR3 is TGTGCCAGCAGCCTACCAGGTCCCCGTTATGGCTACACCTTC. Its translation is CASSLPGPRYGYTF.

The sample holds many counts of this clonotype. The chain uses TRBV12-3 or TRBV12-4 and TRBJ2-1; 7 bases fit TRBD1. J was trimmed by 2 bases and V by 5 bases; bases with no gene match: 0. CDR3 length: 13 amino acids. As DNA, the CDR3 is TGTGCCAGCAGTGGGACAGCCTACAATGAGCAGTTCTTC. Translation gives CASSGTAYNEQFF.

This clonotype was picked up many times. This rearrangement joins TRBV28 to TRBJ2-7; no definite D call. Trimming removed 5 bases from V and 3 bases from J, with 11 bases in between. The germline CDR1 and CDR2 sequences are MDHEN and SYDVKM. The CDR3 has 13 residues. This CDR3 reads CASSIPQVYEQYF. The CDR3 DNA reads as TGTGCCAGCAGTATCCCCCAGGTCTACGAGCAGTACTTC.

This clonotype occurred many times. This sequence joins TRBV7-2 and TRBJ2-5; TRBD2 aligns across 8 bases. V was pared by 5 bases and J by 5 bases, with 10 bases of the junction left unmatched. Germline CDR1 is SGHTA and CDR2 is FQGNSA. The CDR3 is made up of 15 amino acids. The CDR3 sequence: CASSAQAGAWETQYF. The CDR3 DNA is TGTGCCAGCAGCGCCCAAGCGGGGGCTTGGGAGACCCAGTACTTC.

Ten or more counts support this clonotype. The chain uses TRBV7-6 and TRBJ2-7; weak D call: TRBD1 (5 bases). Germline-derived CDR1 and CDR2 are SGHVS and FNYEAQ. The ends were cut back, 5 bases at V and 0 bases at J, with 17 bases in the middle. The CDR3 consists of 16 residues. DNA of the CDR3: TGTGCCAGCAGCCCAGAGAGACAGTTTAGCTCCTACGAGCAGTACTTC. It yields the protein CASSPERQFSSYEQYF.

The chain carries TRBV7-4 and TRBJ2-1, with TRBD2 identical over 9 bases. This CDR3 is 19 amino acids long. With 3 bases clipped from V and 0 bases from J, the junction kept 12 bases outside the gene matches. Germline CDR1 reads SGHVT; CDR2 reads SQSDAQ. The CDR3 region is CASSLRGRGGRVSYNEQFF. DNA for the CDR3: TGTGCCAGCAGCTTGAGGGGTAGGGGCGGGAGGGTCTCCTACAATGAGCAGTTCTTC.

This clonotype was detected ten times or more. The chain couples TRBV2 to TRBJ2-3; D call uncertain. CDR1 SNHLY and CDR2 FYNNEI come from the germline V gene. V was pared by 5 bases and J by 10 bases, with 1 base between. This CDR3 region has 8 residues. The CDR3 region is CASSSQYF. The CDR3 region has the DNA TGTGCCAGCAGTTCGCAGTATTTT.

This clonotype was recorded many times. This chain links TRBV3-1 with TRBJ2-7, with TRBD1 as a possible D gene (6 bases). This CDR3 is built from 12 residues. Germline-derived CDR1 and CDR2 are LGHDT and YNNKEL (reference sequence). V shed 4 bases and J shed 10 bases, with 14 bases lying between them. CDR3 protein: CASSLTRTVQYF. The DNA for the CDR3 is TGTGCCAGCAGCCTAACCAGGACAGTACAGTACTTC.

This clonotype has at least ten counts. The chain carries TRBV7-3 and TRBJ1-6; no definite D call. V was pared by 1 base and J by 9 bases, with 10 bases between. The germline V gene encodes CDR1 SGHTA and CDR2 FQGTGA. The CDR3 is made up of 14 amino acids. CDR3 sequence (DNA): TGTGCCAGCAGCTTAAAAGGCGGAGCTTCACCCCTCCACTTT. Protein: CASSLKGGASPLHF.

This clonotype appeared many times. The rearrangement uses TRBV6-6 and TRBJ2-7; possible D gene TRBD1, 5 bases. Germline values: CDR1 MNHNY, CDR2 SVGAGI (reference sequence). CDR3 length equals 12 residues. Trimming removed 6 bases at V and 0 bases at J, with 6 bases between. The CDR3, as DNA: TGTGCCAGCAGGGGGCCCTCCTACGAGCAGTACTTC. Its translation is CASRGPSYEQYF.

There are many counts of this clonotype. The V and J genes are TRBV5-1 and TRBJ1-3; TRBD1 is a possible D gene (5 bases). V dropped 4 bases and J dropped 0 bases, with 17 bases sitting between them. The CDR3 covers 17 residues. Per the germline V gene, CDR1 is SGHRS and CDR2 is YFSETQ. As DNA, the CDR3 is TGCGCCAGCAGCCAAACCTCTGACAGCTACTCTGGAAACACCATATATTTT. The encoded protein is CASSQTSDSYSGNTIYF.

This clonotype was counted many times. The chain has TRBV28 and TRBJ2-1, with 7 positions matching TRBD2. Germline loops: CDR1 MDHEN, CDR2 SYDVKM. CDR3 length: 13 residues. Trimming took 3 bases from V and 8 from J; bases not matched to a gene: 4. CDR3 coding DNA: TGTGCCAGCAGTTTCGGGGGGAGCGATGAGCAGTTCTTC. This sequence encodes CASSFGGSDEQFF.

In this sample, this clonotype turned up many times. This chain links TRBV20-1 with TRBJ2-1; D not certain. Trimming removed 3 bases from V and 6 bases from J, with 12 bases in between. The germline V gene has CDR1 DFQATT and CDR2 SNEGSKA (reference sequence). This CDR3 spans 13 amino acids. CDR3 bases: TGCAGTGCTAGGGGATCGGCGTCCAATGAGCAGTTCTTC. It is translated as CSARGSASNEQFF.

The chain uses TRBV28 and TRBJ2-7; D may be TRBD1 or TRBD2 (5 bases each). Germline V gene sequence: CDR1 MDHEN, CDR2 SYDVKM. CDR3 length: 15 amino acids. V gave up 6 bases and J gave up 3 bases, with 18 bases separating them. The CDR3: CASSFSPGRSYEQYF. The DNA for the CDR3 is TGTGCCAGCAGCTTCTCCCCGGGACGGAGCTACGAGCAGTACTTC.

This sequence joins TRBV3-1 and TRBJ2-5, with a weak D call TRBD2 (6 bases). V was cut by 0 bases and J by 5 bases, with 16 bases left in between. CDR1 is LGHDT and CDR2 is YNNKEL in the germline V gene (reference sequence). The CDR3 sequence is 16 residues long. CDR3 sequence reads: CASSQDRRGTSETQYF. CDR3 nucleotide sequence: TGTGCCAGCAGCCAAGACAGGAGGGGAACCAGTGAGACCCAGTACTTC.

At least ten counts were recorded for this clonotype. The chain carries TRBV29-1 and TRBJ2-7; a weak D match, TRBD1 (5 bases). CDR3 length equals 12 residues. V was shortened by 6 bases and J by 3 bases, with 12 bases between the two germline ends. Germline assignment: CDR1 SQVTM and CDR2 ANQGSEA. CDR3 DNA: TGCAGCGTCTCGGGCGACAGCTACGAGCAGTACTTC. Translation: CSVSGDSYEQYF.

The sample holds many counts of this clonotype. The genes are TRBV20-1 and TRBJ1-4; D is uncertain. V gave up 0 bases and J gave up 5 bases, with 16 bases separating them. Germline V CDR1 and CDR2: DFQATT, SNEGSKA (reference sequence). This CDR3 has 16 amino acids. The CDR3 here is CSARDGRATINEKLFF. CDR3 sequence (DNA): TGCAGTGCTAGAGATGGGAGGGCTACGATAAATGAAAAACTGTTTTTT.

Concerning this clonotype itself: Just one base apart from a much larger clone, this may be a read error. The J gene is TRBJ2-1, the V gene TRBV5-1; D is perhaps TRBD2 (5 bases). CDR1 is SGHRS and CDR2 is YFSETQ in the germline V gene. The V end lost 7 bases, the J end lost 2 bases, and 16 bases lay between the germline ends. The CDR3 runs to 15 residues. CDR3 protein: CASGLTSTTYNEQFF. The DNA for the CDR3 is TGCGCCAGCGGCCTTACTAGTACCACCTACAATGAGCAGTTCTTC.

This clonotype was counted ten times or more. The chain is built from TRBV11-2 and TRBJ2-7; D is unclear. Germline CDR1 is SGHAT and CDR2 is FQNNGV. This CDR3 is 13 amino acids long. V lost 1 base and J lost 5, with 9 bases in between. The CDR3 DNA reads TGTGCCAGCAGCTTAGGGCAGGTCAACGAGCAGTACTTC. Its translation: CASSLGQVNEQYF.

Ten or more counts support this clonotype. The chain combines TRBV3-1 with TRBJ2-7; D unclear. The CDR3 sequence is 11 residues long. Germline CDR1 LGHDT, CDR2 YNNKEL (reference sequence). The V end was cut by 1 base, the J end by 5 bases, with 3 bases between. The CDR3 spells CASSQVDEQYF. DNA for the CDR3: TGTGCCAGCAGCCAAGTAGACGAGCAGTACTTC.

This clonotype was counted a few times. The gene calls are TRBV20-1 and TRBJ2-1, with TRBD1 matching 12 bases. With 6 bases clipped from V and 7 bases from J, the junction kept 13 bases outside the gene matches. Germline loops: CDR1 DFQATT, CDR2 SNEGSKA (reference sequence). There are 16 residues in the CDR3. CDR3: CSALRPGTGGANEQFF. The CDR3 DNA reads TGCAGTGCCCTTCGGCCAGGGACAGGGGGCGCAAATGAGCAGTTCTTC.

A remark on this clonotype: A much larger clone differs from this one at a single base, so this may be a read error. CDR3 DNA sequence: TGTGCCAGCAGACAGCCGGGACAGAGCTACGAGCAGTACTTC. It encodes CASRQPGQSYEQYF. The rearrangement uses TRBV25-1 and TRBJ2-7; 7 nucleotides match TRBD1. The length of the CDR3 is 14 residues. The trim removed 6 bases at V and 3 bases at J, leaving 8 bases unmatched. Germline lookup yields CDR1 MGHDK and CDR2 SYGVNS.

J is TRBJ2-2 and V is TRBV6-5; 8 nucleotides match TRBD2. This CDR3 has 15 residues. The germline CDR1 and CDR2 sequences are MNHEY and SVGAGI. V was clipped by 4 bases and J by 4 bases; unmatched bases: 5. The DNA of the CDR3 is TGTGCCAGCAGTTTCCCGGGACTAGGCACCGGGGAGCTGTTTTTT. Encoded protein: CASSFPGLGTGELFF.